This TCR beta chain appears in the sequencing data of a study of control samples from healthy donors and cancer patients (dated by TCRdb to about 2020). Library creation used the immunoSEQ multiplex PCR assay. The source is immuneACCESS, and TCRdb retained only in-frame sequences with V and J called. Part of the clones is not carried over; for the studies checked, unresolved V genes explain less than half of this, and the remainder is unexplained. The sample table holds about 89,000 clones, of which approximately 87% were seen once. Around 2.1% of the sample rests with the top ten. Concerning this clone itself: Its target antigen remains unknown. The record has no base qualities; no much larger clone is one base away.

V drops 0 bases and J drops 7 bases, leaving 11 bases in between. As encoded in the germline V gene, CDR1 is SGHTA while CDR2 is FQGNSA. Including cysteine and phenylalanine, the CDR3 has 14 amino acids. Only the CDR3 DNA stays, 42 bases, in frame from base 1. Specimen: blood. This clonotype was sampled from a woman in her forties in good health. The rearranged segments are TRBV7-2 and TRBJ2-3; the D element could tentatively be TRBD1 or TRBD2, as 6 bases agree for each. CDR3 sequence: CASSLAGGQYTQYF. The nucleotides are TGTGCCAGCAGCTTAGCGGGGGGCCAATATACGCAGTATTTT.